The TCR beta chain under discussion was sequenced for a study of identical twins. Overall study findings and caveats: A lower insertion count was a feature of abundant cord blood beta clonotypes, with no such feature in memory repertoires. Models underestimated TCR alpha sharing (out-of-frame) in monozygotic twins.

Template switching added a universal primer binding site, and final cDNA carried unique molecular identifiers. TCRdb re-analysed the 5' RACE reads in MiXCR, keeping a single row per CDR3 protein. The sample contains roughly 280,000 distinct CDR3 sequences, 8.5% to 9.5% of which appear only once. The sample holds many counts of this clonotype. Antigen unknown. The donor group consisted entirely of healthy Caucasians. The same specimen was also included in a second study, on yellow fever vaccine responses in identical twins.

This receptor was identified in a woman under 30 in good health. The sequencing input was CD8+ T cells sorted from blood.

Here the CDR3 reads CASTKGGGRHAFF. In DNA, the CDR3 is TGTGCCAGCACCAAAGGGGGCGGGCGTCACGCTTTCTTT. The chain combines TRBV12-3 or TRBV12-4 with TRBJ1-1; the match to TRBD1 covers 7 bases. This CDR3 spans 13 amino acids. V trimming: 7 bases; J trimming: 11 bases; junction bases outside the gene matches: 13.